The rows below give T cell receptor beta chains drawn from one sample of a study of low-dose radiotherapy and immunotherapy resistance in tumors. TCRdb ran MiXCR on the reads and lists one entry per CDR3 protein. The sample lists 80,000 to 90,000 distinct CDR3 sequences, over 15% occurring once. The source was PBMCs, collected before treatment. Source of these receptors: a male donor with prostate cancer. Both conserved end residues are part of each CDR3. A D gene is named only where the DNA matches it firmly. Size is stated for part of the rows, as once, few or many counts, or as a class when the clone is expanded.

d_call	clone_size	v_call	j_call	cdr3_nt	cdr3_aa
.	many	TRBV19	TRBJ1-1	TGTGCCAGTATAGGCCATGAAGCTTTCTTT	CASIGHEAFF
TRBD1	many	TRBV6-8	TRBJ2-2	TGTGCCAGCAGTTATAGCGACAGGGTGGGGACCGGGGAGCTGTTTTTT	CASSYSDRVGTGELFF
TRBD2	many	TRBV11-2	TRBJ2-2	TGTGCCAGCAGCCCACGCCCAAAAATGGGACTAGCGGCGAACACCGGGGAGCTGTTTTTT	CASSPRPKMGLAANTGELFF
.	.	TRBV12-3/TRBV12-4	TRBJ2-6	TGTGCCAGCAGTTTAGGTGGCAGTACCGACTGGGCCAACGTCCTGACTTTC	CASSLGGSTDWANVLTF
TRBD1	many	TRBV9	TRBJ2-7	TGTGCCAGCAGCGTATTCGGACAGGGCTACGAGCAGTACTTC	CASSVFGQGYEQYF
TRBD1	many	TRBV12-3/TRBV12-4	TRBJ2-7	TGTGCCAGCACCCCAGGGACAGCCCAGCAGTACTTC	CASTPGTAQQYF
.	many	TRBV10-3	TRBJ2-7	TGTGCCATCCGCCGTGGGGTAGAGACCTACGAGCAGTACTTC	CAIRRGVETYEQYF
TRBD2	many	TRBV19	TRBJ2-1	TGTGCCAGTAGCCGATGGACTAGCGGGGGGAGCTCCTACAATGAGCAGTTCTTC	CASSRWTSGGSSYNEQFF
.	many	TRBV10-2	TRBJ2-1	TGCGCCACCCGGGCGGCGGACCCGAATGAGCAGTTCTTC	CATRAADPNEQFF
.	many	TRBV3-1	TRBJ1-5	TGTGCCAGCAGCCAACTGAATCAGCCCCAGCATTTT	CASSQLNQPQHF
.	many	TRBV29-1	TRBJ2-1	TGCAGCGTTGAAGAAGGGTATCACTTCTACAATGAGCAGTTCTTC	CSVEEGYHFYNEQFF
.	once	TRBV5-1	TRBJ2-3	TGCGCCAGCAGCACCGATCGCGATACGCAGTATTTT	CASSTDRDTQYF
.	many	TRBV27	TRBJ1-5	TGTGCCAGCAGTTTATCGTCATATAGCAATCAGCCCCAGCATTTT	CASSLSSYSNQPQHF
.	many	TRBV23-1	TRBJ2-6	TGCGCCAGCAGTCAATCGATTGGCACAGGGCCGCGACTCTCTGGGGCCAACGTCCTGACTTTC	CASSQSIGTGPRLSGANVLTF
.	many	TRBV7-6	TRBJ1-4	TGTGCCAGCAGCTTAGACAGGAATGAAAAACTGTTTTTT	CASSLDRNEKLFF
.	.	TRBV5-1	TRBJ2-7	TGCGCCAGCAGCTTGCTGGGAAGCTCCTACGAGCAGTACTTC	CASSLLGSSYEQYF
.	few	TRBV9	TRBJ1-2	TGTGCCAGCAGCCAGAGGAGCCAAATGGCCTATGGCTACACCTTC	CASSQRSQMAYGYTF
.	many	TRBV1	TRBJ2-1	TGCACCAGCAGCCAAGGACTAGCGGGCGACGACGTCTCCTACAATGAGCAGTTCTTC	CTSSQGLAGDDVSYNEQFF
.	many	TRBV27	TRBJ2-2	TGTGCCAGCGGTCACGGCACCGGGGAGCTGTTTTTT	CASGHGTGELFF
.	many	TRBV27	TRBJ1-6	TGTGCCAGCAGTTTTACAGGGAACCTAGCTTCACCCCTCCACTTT	CASSFTGNLASPLHF
.	many	TRBV3-1	TRBJ2-3	TGTGCCAGCAGCCCGACGAGCCATACGCAGTATTTT	CASSPTSHTQYF
.	many	TRBV25-1	TRBJ1-1	TGTGCCAGCCACTCCCCGAACACTGAAGCTTTCTTT	CASHSPNTEAFF
TRBD1	many	TRBV29-1	TRBJ2-2	TGCAGCGTTGAAGGGCCGGGACAGGGCCCTCAGGGGAACACCGGGGAGCTGTTTTTT	CSVEGPGQGPQGNTGELFF
TRBD2	many	TRBV2	TRBJ2-1	TGTGCCAGCAAAAGGTCTAGCGGAGACAATGAGCAGTTCTTC	CASKRSSGDNEQFF
TRBD2	many	TRBV11-2	TRBJ2-2	TGTGCCAGCAGCTCTGGTGCGCGGGGGGGCCTCACCGGGGAGCTGTTTTTT	CASSSGARGGLTGELFF
.	.	TRBV5-1	TRBJ2-3	TGCGCCAGCAGTAAGACCGGGGCCGGCACAGATACGCAGTATTTT	CASSKTGAGTDTQYF
.	few	TRBV9	TRBJ1-6	TGTGCCAGCAGCGTAGGCCCCGTGGAAAGTTCACCCCTCCACTTT	CASSVGPVESSPLHF
TRBD2	many	TRBV20-1	TRBJ2-5	TGCAGTGCTAAGTCGTTGGACATAGCGGGGGTGGAGGAGACCCAGTACTTC	CSAKSLDIAGVEETQYF
.	many	TRBV27	TRBJ1-5	TGTGCCAGCAGTTTTTCTCATGAGGGGTCGAATCAGCCCCAGCATTTT	CASSFSHEGSNQPQHF
.	many	TRBV18	TRBJ1-4	TGTGCCAGCTCACCGGTCGACAGACTTAATGAAAAACTGTTTTTT	CASSPVDRLNEKLFF
TRBD1	few	TRBV4-2	TRBJ2-7	TGTGCCAGCAGCCAAGTTTTACAGGGGGCCGGGAGCTCCTACGAGCAGTACTTC	CASSQVLQGAGSSYEQYF
.	.	TRBV20-1	TRBJ2-7	TGCAGTGCTCAACCCTCCGGGGTTATCTACGAGCAGTACTTC	CSAQPSGVIYEQYF
TRBD2	few	TRBV18	TRBJ2-7	TGTGCCAGCTCACCACCAACTAGCGGGGGGGCCTCCTACGAGCAGTACTTC	CASSPPTSGGASYEQYF
TRBD2	many	TRBV4-1	TRBJ2-1	TGCGCCAGCAGCCAAGAGGAAGGCGGGGGGGCCTTTGAGCAGTTCTTC	CASSQEEGGGAFEQFF
TRBD1	many	TRBV19	TRBJ1-6	TGTGCCAGTAACGCGGACAGGACTAATTCACCCCTCCACTTT	CASNADRTNSPLHF
TRBD2	few	TRBV7-9	TRBJ2-7	TGTGCCAGCAGCTTGGCGGGGGTGTCCCACGAGCAGTACTTC	CASSLAGVSHEQYF
.	once	TRBV5-1	TRBJ2-2	TGCGCCAGCGTAGCGATGGGACCGAACACCGGGGAGCGGTTTTTTTTT	CASVAMGPNTGERFFF
.	many	TRBV20-1	TRBJ2-3	TGCAGTGCTAGAGATGGGGGGTTCACAGATACGCAGTATTTT	CSARDGGFTDTQYF
TRBD1	many	TRBV6-8	TRBJ2-7	TGTGCCAGCAGGTCCGGGACAGGGACGGGCTACGAGCAGTACTTC	CASRSGTGTGYEQYF
TRBD1	many	TRBV12-3/TRBV12-4	TRBJ1-2	TGTGCCAGCAGTTTGGACCAACAGGGGGCAAACTATGGCTACACCTTC	CASSLDQQGANYGYTF
TRBD1	many	TRBV20-1	TRBJ2-7	TGCAGTGCTAGCCCCCCGGGACAGGGGGTACCCACCTACGAGCAGTACTTC	CSASPPGQGVPTYEQYF
TRBD1	.	TRBV2	TRBJ1-5	TGTGCCAGCAGTGAACTCAGGGACAGGGGGAATCAGCCCCAGCATTTT	CASSELRDRGNQPQHF
TRBD1	many	TRBV30	TRBJ2-7	TGTGCCTGGAGTTACGATCGGGACAGAGAGCAGTACTTC	CAWSYDRDREQYF
.	many	TRBV10-3	TRBJ1-5	TGTGCCATCGGCACCGGGGACAGCAATCAGCCCCAGCATTTT	CAIGTGDSNQPQHF
.	many	TRBV27	TRBJ2-6	TGTGCCAGCAGCCCCTCTGGGGCCAACGTCCTGACTTTC	CASSPSGANVLTF
.	.	TRBV18	TRBJ1-1	TGTGCCAGCTCACGGGCAGTGACAGATGAAGCTTTCTTT	CASSRAVTDEAFF
.	many	TRBV13	TRBJ2-5	TGTGCCAGCAGCCCCCGAGGAGGGTCCGGGACCCAGTACTTC	CASSPRGGSGTQYF
TRBD2	.	TRBV5-1	TRBJ2-5	TGCGCCAGCAGCTTGTTCCGTCGCGCGGGGGATGAGACCCAGTACTTC	CASSLFRRAGDETQYF
.	many	TRBV20-1	TRBJ2-3	TGCAGTGCTACAATCCCAAACAGGGGGGGAGGAGATACGCAGTATTTT	CSATIPNRGGGDTQYF